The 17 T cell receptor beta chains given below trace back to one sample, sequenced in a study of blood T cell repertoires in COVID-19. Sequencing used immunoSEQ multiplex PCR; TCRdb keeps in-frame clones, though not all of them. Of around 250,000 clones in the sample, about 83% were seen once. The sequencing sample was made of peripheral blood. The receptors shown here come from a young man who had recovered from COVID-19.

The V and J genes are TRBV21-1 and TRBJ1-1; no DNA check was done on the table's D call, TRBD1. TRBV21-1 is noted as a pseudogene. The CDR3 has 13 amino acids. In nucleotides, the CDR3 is TGTGCCAGCAAACCGGGACAGGGGTTTGAAGCTTTCTTT. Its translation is CASKPGQGFEAFF.

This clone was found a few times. The CDR3 DNA is TGTGCCAGCAGCCAAGATAGCTTCCCAGGGCAGCATGGCTACACCTTC. Translation: CASSQDSFPGQHGYTF. This chain connects TRBV4-2 to TRBJ1-2; possible D gene TRBD1, 5 bases. Deletions cut 0 bases from V and 6 bases from J, with 17 bases between. CDR3 length: 16 residues. Germline values: CDR1 LGHNA, CDR2 YNFKEQ.

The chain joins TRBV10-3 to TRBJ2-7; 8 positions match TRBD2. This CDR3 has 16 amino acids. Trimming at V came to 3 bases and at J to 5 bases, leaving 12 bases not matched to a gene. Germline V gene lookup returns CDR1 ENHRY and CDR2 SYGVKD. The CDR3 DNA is TGTGCCATCAGTGATGGAAGCGGGGGTAATCTACACGAGCAGTACGTC. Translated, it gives CAISDGSGGNLHEQYV.

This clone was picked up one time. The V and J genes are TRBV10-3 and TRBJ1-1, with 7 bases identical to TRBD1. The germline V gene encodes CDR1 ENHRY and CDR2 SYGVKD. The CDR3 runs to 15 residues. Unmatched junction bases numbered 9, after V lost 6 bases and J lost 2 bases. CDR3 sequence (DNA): TGTGCCATCAGGGAACGGCCAGGGGGAAACACTGAAGCTTTCTTT. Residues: CAIRERPGGNTEAFF.

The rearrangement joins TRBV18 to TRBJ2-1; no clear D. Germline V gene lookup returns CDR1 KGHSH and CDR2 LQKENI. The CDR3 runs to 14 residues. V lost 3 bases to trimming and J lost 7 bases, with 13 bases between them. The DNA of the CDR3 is TGTGCCAGCTCACCTGCCCTTGCCGCGAATGAGCAGTTCTTC. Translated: CASSPALAANEQFF.

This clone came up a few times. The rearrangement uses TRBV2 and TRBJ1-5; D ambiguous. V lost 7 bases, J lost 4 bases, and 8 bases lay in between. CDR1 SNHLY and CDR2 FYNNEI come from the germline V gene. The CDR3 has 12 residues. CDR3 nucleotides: TGTGCCAGCAATTTGGAGAATCAGCCCCAGCATTTT. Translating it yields CASNLENQPQHF.

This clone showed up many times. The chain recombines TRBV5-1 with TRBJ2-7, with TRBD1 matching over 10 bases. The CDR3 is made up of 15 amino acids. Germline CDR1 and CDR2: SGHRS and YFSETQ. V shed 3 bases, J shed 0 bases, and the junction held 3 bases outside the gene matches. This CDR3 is CASSSGTGASYEQYF. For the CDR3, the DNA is TGCGCCAGCAGCTCCGGGACAGGGGCCTCCTACGAGCAGTACTTC.

CDR3 sequence reads: CASSFSTGGYEQYF. The CDR3 DNA reads TGCGCCAGCAGCTTTTCTACAGGGGGCTACGAGCAGTACTTC. This chain connects TRBV5-1 to TRBJ2-7, with TRBD1 matching over 8 bases. This CDR3 comprises 14 residues. CDR1 and CDR2 (germline): SGHRS, YFSETQ. J gave up 3 bases and V 2 bases, and 4 bases lay outside the gene matches.

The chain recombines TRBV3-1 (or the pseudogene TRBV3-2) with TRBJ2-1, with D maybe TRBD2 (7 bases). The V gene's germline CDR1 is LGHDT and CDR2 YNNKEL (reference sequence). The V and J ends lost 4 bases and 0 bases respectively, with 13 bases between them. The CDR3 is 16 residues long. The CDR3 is CASSRGASGSYNEQFF. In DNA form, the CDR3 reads TGTGCCAGCAGCCGGGGGGCTAGCGGCTCCTACAATGAGCAGTTCTTC.

The CDR3 DNA is TGCAGCACCAAGACAGGGGAGGATTCACCCCTCCACTTT. The encoded protein is CSTKTGEDSPLHF. The chain joins TRBV29-1 to TRBJ1-6; 8 bases are a match to TRBD1. Germline V lookup: CDR1 SQVTM, CDR2 ANQGSEA. V dropped 8 bases and J dropped 8; count of bases not matched to a gene: 8. The CDR3 sequence is 13 residues long.

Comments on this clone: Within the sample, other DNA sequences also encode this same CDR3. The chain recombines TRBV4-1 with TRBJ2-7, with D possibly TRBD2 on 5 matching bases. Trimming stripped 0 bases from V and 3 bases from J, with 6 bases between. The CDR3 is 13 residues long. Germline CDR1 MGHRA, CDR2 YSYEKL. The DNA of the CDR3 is TGCGCCAGCAGCCAAGAGGCGGGCTACGAGCAGTACTTC. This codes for CASSQEAGYEQYF.

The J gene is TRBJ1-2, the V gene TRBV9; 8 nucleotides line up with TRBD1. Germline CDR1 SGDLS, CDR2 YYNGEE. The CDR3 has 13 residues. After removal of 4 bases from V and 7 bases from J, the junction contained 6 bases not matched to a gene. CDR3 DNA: TGTGCCAGCAGCTTCGGACAGGGCGGTGGCTACACCTTC. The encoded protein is CASSFGQGGGYTF.

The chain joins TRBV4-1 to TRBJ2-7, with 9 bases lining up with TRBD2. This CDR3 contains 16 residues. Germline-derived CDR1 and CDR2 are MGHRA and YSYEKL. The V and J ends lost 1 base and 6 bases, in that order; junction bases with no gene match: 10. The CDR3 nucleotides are TGCGCCAGCAGCCAAGGTGGCGTCCTAGCGGGGTCCGAGCAGTACTTC. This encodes CASSQGGVLAGSEQYF.

CDR3 region: CAGGGQGQETQYF. CDR3 sequence (DNA): TGTGCCGGGGGCGGACAGGGACAAGAGACCCAGTACTTC. V and J are TRBV2 and TRBJ2-5; 8 nucleotides agree with TRBD1. From germline, CDR1 is SNHLY and CDR2 FYNNEI. J gave up 2 bases and V 11 bases, and 7 bases lay outside the gene matches. The CDR3 runs to 13 residues.

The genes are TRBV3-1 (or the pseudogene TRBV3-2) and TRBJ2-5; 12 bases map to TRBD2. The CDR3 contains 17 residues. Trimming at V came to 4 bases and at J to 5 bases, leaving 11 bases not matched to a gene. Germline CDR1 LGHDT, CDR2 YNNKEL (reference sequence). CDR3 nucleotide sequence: TGTGCCAGCAGCCTCGGACTAGCGGGGCATCTCACCGAGACCCAGTACTTC. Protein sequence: CASSLGLAGHLTETQYF.

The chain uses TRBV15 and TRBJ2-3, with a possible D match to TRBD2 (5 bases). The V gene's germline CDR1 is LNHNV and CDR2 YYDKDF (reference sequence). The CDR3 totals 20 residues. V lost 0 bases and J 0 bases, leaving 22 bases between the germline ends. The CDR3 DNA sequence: TGTGCCACCAGCAGAGATCCCTCCGGACTCCACGAAGCTAGCACAGATACGCAGTATTTT. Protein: CATSRDPSGLHEASTDTQYF. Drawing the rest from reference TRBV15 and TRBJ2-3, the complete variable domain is DAMVIQNPRYQVTQFGKPVTLSCSQTLNHNVMYWYQQKSSQAPKLLFHYYDKDFNNEADTPDNFQSRRPNTSFCFLDIRSPGLGDTAMYLCATSRDPSGLHEASTDTQYFGPGTRLTVL.

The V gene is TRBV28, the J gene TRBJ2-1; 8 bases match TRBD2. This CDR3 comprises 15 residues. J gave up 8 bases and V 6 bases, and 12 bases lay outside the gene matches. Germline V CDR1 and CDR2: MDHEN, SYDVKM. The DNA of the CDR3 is TGTGCCAGCAGCCACGGGGGGGTAATTGGCTATGAGCAGTTCTTC. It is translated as CASSHGGVIGYEQFF.